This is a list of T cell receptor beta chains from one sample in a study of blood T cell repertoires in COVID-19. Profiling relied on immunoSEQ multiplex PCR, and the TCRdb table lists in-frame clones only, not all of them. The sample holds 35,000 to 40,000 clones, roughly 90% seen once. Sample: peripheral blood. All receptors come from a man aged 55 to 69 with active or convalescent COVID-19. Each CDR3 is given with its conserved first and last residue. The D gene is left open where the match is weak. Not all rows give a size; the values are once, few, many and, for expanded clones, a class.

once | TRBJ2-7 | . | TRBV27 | CASSPYPGYEQYF | TGTGCCAGCAGTCCATACCCCGGCTACGAGCAGTACTTC
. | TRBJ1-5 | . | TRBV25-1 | CASSEGGSNQPQHF | TGTGCCAGCAGTGAAGGGGGCAGCAATCAGCCCCAGCATTTT
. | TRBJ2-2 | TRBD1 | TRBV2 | CASKGAGGIGYTGELFF | TGTGCCAGCAAGGGGGCAGGGGGCATAGGGTACACCGGGGAGCTGTTTTTT
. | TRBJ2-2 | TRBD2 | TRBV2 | CASSPGLVTGELFF | TGTGCCAGCAGTCCGGGACTAGTGACCGGGGAGCTGTTTTTT
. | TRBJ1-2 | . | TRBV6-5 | CATQTASLGYGYTF | TGTGCCACCCAGACAGCCTCTTTAGGGTATGGCTACACCTTC
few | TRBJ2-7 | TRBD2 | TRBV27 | CASSSFLSGAYEQYF | TGTGCCAGCAGTTCTTTTCTGAGCGGGGCCTACGAGCAGTACTTC
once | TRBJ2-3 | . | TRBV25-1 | CASSPNDRTDTQYF | TGTGCCAGCAGTCCTAACGACAGAACAGATACGCAGTATTTT
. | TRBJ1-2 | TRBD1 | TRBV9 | CASSVARGSGLGGYTF | TGTGCCAGCAGCGTTGCCAGGGGGTCAGGGTTGGGTGGCTACACCTTC
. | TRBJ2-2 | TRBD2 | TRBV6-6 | CASRPGLNTGELFF | TGTGCCAGCAGACCGGGACTAAACACCGGGGAGCTGTTTTTT
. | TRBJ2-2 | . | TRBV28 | CASSPETRGGGAGELFF | TGTGCCAGCAGTCCGGAAACCAGGGGCGGCGGCGCCGGGGAGCTGTTTTTT
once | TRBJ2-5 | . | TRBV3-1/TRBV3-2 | CASSLYGQNGETQYF | TGTGCCAGCAGCCTTTACGGACAGAACGGGGAGACCCAGTACTTC
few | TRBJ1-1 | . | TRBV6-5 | CASSSPTGAFF | TGTGCCAGCAGTTCCCCTACTGGAGCTTTCTTT
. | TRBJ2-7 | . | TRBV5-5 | CASSSVSGFYEQYF | TGTGCCAGCAGCTCTGTCTCGGGTTTCTACGAGCAGTACTTC
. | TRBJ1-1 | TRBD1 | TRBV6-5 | CASSYETGGRTEAFF | TGTGCCAGCAGTTATGAGACAGGGGGCCGGACTGAAGCTTTCTTT
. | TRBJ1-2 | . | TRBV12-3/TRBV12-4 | CASSFRQSRDYTF | TGTGCCAGCAGTTTCCGACAGTCGCGGGACTACACCTTC
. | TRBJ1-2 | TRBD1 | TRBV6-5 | CASQKGQTYGYTF | TGTGCCAGCCAAAAGGGACAGACCTATGGCTACACCTTC
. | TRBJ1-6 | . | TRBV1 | CTSSQRLRRYGFYNSPLHF | TGCACCAGCAGCCAACGACTTCGGCGGTACGGGTTCTATAATTCACCCCTCCACTTT